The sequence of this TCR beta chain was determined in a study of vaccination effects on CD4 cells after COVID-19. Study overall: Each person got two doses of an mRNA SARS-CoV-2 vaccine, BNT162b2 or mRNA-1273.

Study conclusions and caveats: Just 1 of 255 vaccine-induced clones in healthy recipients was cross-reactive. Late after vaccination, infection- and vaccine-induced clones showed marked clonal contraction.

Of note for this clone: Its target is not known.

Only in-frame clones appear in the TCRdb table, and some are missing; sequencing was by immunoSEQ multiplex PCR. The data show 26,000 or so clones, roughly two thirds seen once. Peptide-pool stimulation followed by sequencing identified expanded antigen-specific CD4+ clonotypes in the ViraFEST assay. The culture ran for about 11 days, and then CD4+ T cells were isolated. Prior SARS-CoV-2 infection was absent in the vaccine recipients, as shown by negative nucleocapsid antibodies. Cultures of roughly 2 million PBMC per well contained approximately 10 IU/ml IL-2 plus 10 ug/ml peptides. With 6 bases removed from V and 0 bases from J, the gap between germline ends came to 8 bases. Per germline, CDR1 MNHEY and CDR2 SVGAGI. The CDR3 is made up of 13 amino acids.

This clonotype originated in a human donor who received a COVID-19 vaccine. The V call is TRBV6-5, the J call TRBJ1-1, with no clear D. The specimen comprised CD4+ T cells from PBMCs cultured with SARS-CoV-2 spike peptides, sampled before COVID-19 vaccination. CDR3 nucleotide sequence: TGTGCCAGCAGCCTAGAGTTGAACACTGAAGCTTTCTTT. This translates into CASSLELNTEAFF.